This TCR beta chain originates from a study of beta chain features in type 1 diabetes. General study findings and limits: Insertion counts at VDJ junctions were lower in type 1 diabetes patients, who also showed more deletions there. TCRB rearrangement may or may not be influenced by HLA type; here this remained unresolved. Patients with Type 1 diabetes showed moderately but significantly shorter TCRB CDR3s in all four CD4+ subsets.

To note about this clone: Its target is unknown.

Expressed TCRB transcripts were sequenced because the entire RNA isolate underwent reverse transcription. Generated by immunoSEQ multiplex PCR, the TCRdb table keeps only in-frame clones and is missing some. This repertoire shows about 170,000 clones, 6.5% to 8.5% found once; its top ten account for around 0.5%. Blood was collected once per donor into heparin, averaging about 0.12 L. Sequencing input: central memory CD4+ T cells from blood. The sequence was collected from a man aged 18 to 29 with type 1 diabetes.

Here the CDR3 DNA reads TGTGCCAGCAGCAAAGCGCAGGGAGGAAGCACAGATACGCAGTATTTT. Translating it yields CASSKAQGGSTDTQYF. The chain is built from TRBV21-1 and TRBJ2-3; the DNA was not used to check the table's D call, TRBD2. TRBV21-1 is shown as a pseudogene. CDR3 size: 16 residues.